Sequencing of this TCR beta chain was carried out in a study of cytomegalovirus exposure and HLA in healthy donors. General study results and limits: Overall, around 160 TCR beta chains were annotated as cytomegalovirus-associated.

The germline V gene has CDR1 SGHTA and CDR2 FQGNSA. The CDR3 contains 17 residues. V shed 1 base, J shed 1 base, and the junction held 3 bases outside the gene matches. As to this clone: What it recognizes is unknown.

PCR used 60 Vbeta primers and 13 Jbeta primers. In the study's own analysis: A later analysis tallied tens of millions of unique TCR beta chains, around 11 million of them shared. Method: immunoSEQ multiplex PCR; TCRdb's copy keeps in-frame clones and lacks some. That table furnishes V, J and clone size, whereas the DNA furnished D and trimming. The sample includes about 130,000 clones, approximately 87% of them seen just once. The rearrangement links TRBV7-2 to TRBJ2-1; 11 nucleotides align to TRBD2. The specimen sequenced was PBMCs. This clonotype was sampled from a man between 35 and 55 years old in good health and CMV-seronegative. CDR3 in amino acids: CASSLVGTSGSYNEQFF. CDR3 nucleotide sequence: TGTGCCAGCAGCTTAGTCGGGACTAGCGGTTCCTACAATGAGCAGTTCTTC.